Described below is a single T cell receptor (beta chain) sequence and its context. Its antigen is currently unknown. Measured with immunoSEQ multiplex PCR; TCRdb has only the in-frame clones, and not every one. The profile shows some 2,500,000 clones, 80% to 95% of them singletons. The data belong to a study of shared clonotypes between healthy human individuals. Study at large: Those who served as donors were two women and a few men between the ages of 18 and 49.

Study conclusions and caveats: Donor clonotype sharing was expected to depend on sequencing depth.

Trimming took off 0 bases at V and 3 bases at J, with 3 bases between the two ends. CDR1 SQVTM and CDR2 ANQGSEA come from the germline V gene. CDR3 length equals 11 residues. Sequencing input: naive CD4+ T cells from PBMCs. This sample's subset: CD45RA+ positively selected. This sequence joins TRBV29-1 and TRBJ2-7; D remains ambiguous. The receptor was derived from a man aged 18 to 30 in good health. Some clones in this sample may be carry-over from other donors' samples. CDR3 bases: TGCAGCGTTGAAGATGTCTACGAGCAGTACTTC. This sequence encodes CSVEDVYEQYF.